This T cell receptor (beta chain) comes out of a study of T cells in Graves' hyperthyroidism and ophthalmopathy (dated by TCRdb to the late 2010s). General notes on the study: Peripheral blood was sampled at the time of initial diagnosis, prior to any treatment. To identify distinguishing TCR V-J signatures, a discovery cohort of 90 to 100 patients was used, comprising approximately 40 with Graves' ophthalmopathy and approximately 57 with stable Graves' hyperthyroidism. An independent validation cohort of around 19 hyperthyroidism patients and more than 15 patients who later progressed to ophthalmopathy tested prospective prediction of ophthalmopathy. The approximately 90 discovery patients were randomly split 7:3 into training and test sets. In over five Graves' hyperthyroidism patients, the study also compared T-cell repertoires from thyroid tissue with T-cell repertoires from blood. After blood sampling, hyperthyroidism patients were treated with methimazole at a starting dose of 30 mg daily, and ophthalmopathy patients were treated with high-dose intravenous methylprednisolone. TCR Vbeta CDR3 sequencing of 130 to 150 peripheral blood samples (more than 40 ophthalmopathy, approximately 80 hyperthyroidism and approximately 17 progressor patients) is reported in the paper.

Paper-wide results and their limitations: Most expanded thyroid clonotypes (frequency above 0.001) were also found in blood, which suggests that blood repertoires may mirror thyroid immune responses. In validation, the model predicted progression to ophthalmopathy with 60% to 71% sensitivity and less than 80% specificity, a median of approximately 6.7 months before onset. A model built on a 13 V-J signature distinguished ophthalmopathy from stable hyperthyroidism, reaching roughly 88% sensitivity and about 81% specificity in cross-validation and 80%/75% in testing. No statistical method was used to set the sample size in advance, and investigators knew the group allocation.

Hyperthyroidism patients were aged 18 to 65 years and newly diagnosed, with disease duration of less than 2 months. The study excluded patients with uncontrolled infections, other autoimmune diseases, pregnancy or lactation. Diagnoses were based on clinical symptoms, serum thyroxine and TRAb, thyroid ultrasound and orbital computed tomography. For progressor patients, blood was drawn at the first diagnosis of hyperthyroidism, before any ophthalmopathy symptoms had appeared. PBMCs were separated from roughly 10 ml of fresh peripheral blood using Ficoll-Paque density gradient centrifugation. Progressor patients were first diagnosed with Graves' hyperthyroidism and then developed ophthalmopathy during follow-up. Total RNA was extracted with Trizol reagent, and quality was checked on an Agilent 2100 Bioanalyzer. This clonotype has a handful of counts. It lacks a known antigen. No base quality information exists; no much larger clone differs at one position.

The TCR beta CDR3 regions were amplified from RNA transcripts. The first round of RT-PCR for the TCR CDR3 was performed with the HTBI primer set and the Qiagen OneStep RT-PCR kit. Libraries were constructed in a second round of multiplex PCR, after which size selection and purification were carried out. The libraries were sequenced on an Illumina HiSeq2000 using paired-end 100 bp reads. Turning to the authors' computational methods: SOAPnuke was used to process the raw data, removing reads that contained adapters or uncalled bases, had a mean Phred below 15, or lacked an exact match to the constant primer or identifier. COPE v1.2.5 was used to merge high-quality paired reads, and clonotypes were defined as unique nucleotide sequences. MiTCR v1.1 was used to align the clonotypes against IMGT TRBV, TRBD and TRBJ reference segments. Analysis was restricted to V-J combinations with a frequency above 0.0001, which covered roughly 99% of repertoires. A TCS score was defined as the ratio between F50 (clonal expansion) and ExV (chaos), using BLOSUM62-based TCRdist between CDR3 peptides within each V-J. Welch's t-statistics and random forest reduced 500 to 550 V-J features to about 12, which were used in a naive Bayes classifier (R e1071). TCRdb's own reprocessing of the public reads used fastp at Q25 and MiXCR and kept productive beta chains. Rows are combined by CDR3 protein, so each entry shows the most common genes and DNA. The V and J calls were not made by the authors but by TCRdb's processing. The table for this sample lists some 600,000 distinct CDR3 sequences; around 14% of them were counted only once. The leading ten clones occupy 5% to 7% of the sample.

This TCR derives from a woman aged 25 to 39 with Graves' hyperthyroidism that later progressed to Graves' ophthalmopathy. The sequenced material came from blood.

The DNA is TGCAGCGTTGACCGAGGGGAGGAAGCCCAGTACTTC. Translated, it gives CSVDRGEEAQYF. Recombination connected TRBV29-1 to TRBJ2-5; TRBD2 is a possible D gene, resting on 6 matching bases. The CDR3, from cysteine to phenylalanine, totals 12 residues. This entry keeps only the CDR3 DNA: 36 bases, framed from base 1. V was cut back by 3 bases and J by 9 bases, leaving a gap of 14 bases between them. CDR1 is given as SQVTM and CDR2 as ANQGSEA, both from the germline V gene.